The T cell receptor (beta chain) under discussion was sequenced for a study of long-term antiretroviral therapy in people with HIV. Study results and limitations: Repertoires in HIV (unlike those of controls) had narrower CDR3 length ranges.

Sequencing used immunoSEQ v3.0 at survey level. Data came from immunoSEQ multiplex PCR; TCRdb stores just in-frame clones and leaves some out. The table includes about 15,000 clones, 70% to 85% detected once. As regards this clone: Its antigen is not identified.

The V gene lost 5 bases and the J gene lost 0 bases, with 8 bases spanning the gap. The CDR3 runs 13 residues. The germline V gene encodes CDR1 SGHNT and CDR2 YENEEA. V usage is TRBV11-3 and J usage is TRBJ2-7; possibly TRBD1 for D (5 bases). The receptor was derived from a man aged 40-49 years with HIV. The sequencing used unsorted PBMCs, collected just before starting antiretroviral therapy. This chain's CDR3 is CASSPDSSYEQYF. For the CDR3, the DNA is TGTGCCAGCAGCCCTGACAGCTCCTACGAGCAGTACTTC. The complete variable domain, with remaining parts taken from reference TRBV11-3 and TRBJ2-7, reads EAGVVQSPRYKIIEKKQPVAFWCNPISGHNTLYWYLQNLGQGPELLIRYENEEAVDDSQLPKDRFSAERLKGVDSTLKIQPAELGDSAVYLCASSPDSSYEQYFGPGTRLTVT.